This paragraph covers one TCR beta chain sequence. These data come from a study of shared clonotypes between healthy human individuals. Subsets obtained from CD4+ cells comprised CD45RA+ naive and CD45RA-negative memory cells. The CDR3 totals 16 residues. V was clipped by 4 bases and J by 7 bases; unmatched bases: 13. The V gene's germline CDR1 is SGHNT and CDR2 YYREEE (reference sequence). The data were produced by immunoSEQ multiplex PCR, yet TCRdb's version contains in-frame clones alone and is incomplete. The profile covers hundreds of thousands of clones, with 60% to 75% appearing a single time and more than 1.5% taken by the ten largest.

The receptor was derived from a woman between 25 and 40 years old in good health. The chain recombines TRBV5-4 with TRBJ2-3; 9 nucleotides match TRBD2. The sequenced material came from memory CD4+ T cells sorted from blood. Specified subset: CD45RA-negative fraction. The DNA for the CDR3 is TGTGCCAGCAGCAGTGGCGGGAGGGCCAGGGTTTATACGCAGTATTTT. Translated: CASSSGGRARVYTQYF.